One TCR beta chain is described in this entry. Profiled with immunoSEQ multiplex PCR; TCRdb holds only in-frame clones, not every one. The data contain over 90,000 clones, approximately 95% of them singletons. These data originate in a study of technical replicates of blood from several donors. Germline values: CDR1 MNHEY, CDR2 SMNVEV (reference sequence). The V gene end was trimmed by 5 bases and the J gene end by 4 bases; junction bases not matched to a gene: 2. The CDR3 is 14 amino acids. The V gene is TRBV27, the J gene TRBJ2-1, with 10 bases aligning to TRBD2. The receptor's source is a human donor in good health. The sequencing input was T cells isolated from PBMCs. The CDR3 nucleotides are TGTGCCAGCAGTCGAGCGGGAGGGTACAATGAGCAGTTCTTC. Translating gives CASSRAGGYNEQFF.